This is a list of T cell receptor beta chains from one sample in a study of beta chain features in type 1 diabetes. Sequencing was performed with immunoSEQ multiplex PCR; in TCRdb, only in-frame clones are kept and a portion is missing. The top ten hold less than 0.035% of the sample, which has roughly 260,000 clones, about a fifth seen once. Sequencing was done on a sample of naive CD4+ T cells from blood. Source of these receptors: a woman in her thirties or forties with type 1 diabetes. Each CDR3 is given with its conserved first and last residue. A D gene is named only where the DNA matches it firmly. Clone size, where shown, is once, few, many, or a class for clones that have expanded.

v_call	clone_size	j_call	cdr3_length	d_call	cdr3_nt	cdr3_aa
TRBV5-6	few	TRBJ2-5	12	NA	TGTGCCAGCAGCAGGGGATCGGGGACCCAGTACTTC	CASSRGSGTQYF
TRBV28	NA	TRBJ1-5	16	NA	TGTGCCAGCACCTCACCGGCGCGGCAGGGCGATCAGCCCCAGCATTTT	CASTSPARQGDQPQHF
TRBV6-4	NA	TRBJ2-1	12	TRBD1	TGTGCCAGCAGTGACAGGACAGGGAAGCAGTTCTTC	CASSDRTGKQFF
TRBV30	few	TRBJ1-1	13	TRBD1	TGTGCCTACGGGACAGGGTTGGGTACTGAAGCTTTCTTT	CAYGTGLGTEAFF
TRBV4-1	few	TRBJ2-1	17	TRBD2	TGCGCCAGCAGCCTCCGGACTAGCTTAATCTCCTACAATGAGCAGTTCTTC	CASSLRTSLISYNEQFF
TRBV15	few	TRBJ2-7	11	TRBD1	TGTGCCACCGGTGACAGGGACGAGCAGTACTTC	CATGDRDEQYF
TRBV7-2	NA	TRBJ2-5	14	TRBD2	TGTGCCAGCAGCCCCTGGGAGGGCTGGGAGACCCAGTACTTC	CASSPWEGWETQYF
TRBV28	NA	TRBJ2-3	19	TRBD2	TGTGCCAGCAGTCCCCAACCCCTCCGACTAGCGGGAGAATTGGATACGCAGTATTTT	CASSPQPLRLAGELDTQYF
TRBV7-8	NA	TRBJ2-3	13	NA	TGTGCCAGCAGCTTAACTGAGGGAGATACGCAGTATTTT	CASSLTEGDTQYF
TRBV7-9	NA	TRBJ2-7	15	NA	TGTGCCAGCAGCCCTCCAGACAGTTTCTCCTACGAGCAGTACTTC	CASSPPDSFSYEQYF
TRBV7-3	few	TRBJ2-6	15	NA	TGTGCCAGCAGCTTAGGCCTCTCTGGGGCCAACGTCCTGACTTTC	CASSLGLSGANVLTF
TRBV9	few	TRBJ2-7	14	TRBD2	TGTGCCAGCCCCGAAGGGGACCGGGGGGGCGAGCAGTACTTC	CASPEGDRGGEQYF
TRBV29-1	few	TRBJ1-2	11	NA	TGCAGCGTTAGGGGTGCGGATGGCTACACCTTC	CSVRGADGYTF
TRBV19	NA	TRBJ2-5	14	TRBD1	TGTGCCAGTAGTACGTCCGGGACAGGGGAGACCCAGTACTTC	CASSTSGTGETQYF
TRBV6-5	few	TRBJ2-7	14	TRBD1	TGTGCCAGCAGTTTCTACAGGGGGACCTACGAGCAGTACTTC	CASSFYRGTYEQYF
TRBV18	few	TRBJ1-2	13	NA	TGTGCCAGCTCACCTCCAGGGGACTATGGCTACACCTTC	CASSPPGDYGYTF
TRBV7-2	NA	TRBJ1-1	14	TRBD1	TGTGCCAGCAGCCCGACAGGGCCGAACACTGAAGCTTTCTTT	CASSPTGPNTEAFF
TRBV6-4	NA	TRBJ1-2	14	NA	TGTGCCAGCAGGCAACAGGGTCCCGACGGTGGCTACACCTTC	CASRQQGPDGGYTF
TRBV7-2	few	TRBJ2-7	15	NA	TGTGCCAGCAGCTTACGCCAGGGCGACCTGTGGGAGCAGTACTTC	CASSLRQGDLWEQYF
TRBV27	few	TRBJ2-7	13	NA	TGTGCCAGCAGTTTATACAGTAACTACGAGCAGTACTTC	CASSLYSNYEQYF
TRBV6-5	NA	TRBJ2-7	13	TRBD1	TGTGCCAGCAGTAACCGACAGGGCGGGGAGCAGTACTTC	CASSNRQGGEQYF
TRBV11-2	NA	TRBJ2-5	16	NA	TGTGCCAGCAGCTTATCACTAGCCTATGGCCCAGAGACCCAGTACTTC	CASSLSLAYGPETQYF
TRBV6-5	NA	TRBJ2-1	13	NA	TGTGCCAGCAGGGGACACCTAAGGGATGAGCAGTTCTTC	CASRGHLRDEQFF
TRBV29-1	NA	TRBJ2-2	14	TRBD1	TGCAGCGTTGCGGGACAGGGGTATGACGGGGAGCTGTTTTTT	CSVAGQGYDGELFF
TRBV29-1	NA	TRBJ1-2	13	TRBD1	TGCAGCGTCTTCGGGACAGACCTTTATGGCTACACCTTC	CSVFGTDLYGYTF
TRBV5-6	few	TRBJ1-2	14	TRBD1	TGTGCCAGCAGCCCGCGAACAGGGGACTATGGCTACACCTTC	CASSPRTGDYGYTF
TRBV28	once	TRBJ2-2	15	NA	TGTGCCAGCAGTTTTCGGGGGAGAATTACCGGGGAGCTGTTTTTT	CASSFRGRITGELFF
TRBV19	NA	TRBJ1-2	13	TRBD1	TGTGCCAGTAGAGAGACAGGGACCTATGGCTACACCTTC	CASRETGTYGYTF
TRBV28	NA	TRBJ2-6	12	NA	TGTGCCAGCTCAAGGGGGTACAACGTCCTGACTTTC	CASSRGYNVLTF
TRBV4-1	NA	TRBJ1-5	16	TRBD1	TGCGCCAGCAGCCACGGGGGGACAGGAGGGGTAGAGCCCCAGCATTTT	CASSHGGTGGVEPQHF
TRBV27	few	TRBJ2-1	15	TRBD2	TGTGCCAGCTCCCTTAGGCTAGCGGGAGTTGTTGAGCAGTTCTTC	CASSLRLAGVVEQFF
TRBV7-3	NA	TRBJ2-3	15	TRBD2	TGTGCCAGCAGCTTAATGGCTAGCGGTGGAGATACGCAGTATTTT	CASSLMASGGDTQYF
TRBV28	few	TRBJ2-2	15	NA	TGTGCCAGCACCTCCACGGGACTCTTCACCGGGGAGCTGTTTTTT	CASTSTGLFTGELFF
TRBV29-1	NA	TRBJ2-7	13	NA	TGCAGCGTTGAACTGGCGGGGCACTACGAGCAGTACTTC	CSVELAGHYEQYF
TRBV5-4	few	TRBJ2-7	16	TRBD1	TGTGCCAGCAGCGTCCCAACAGGGGCCGAGGGTCGCGAGCAGTACTTC	CASSVPTGAEGREQYF
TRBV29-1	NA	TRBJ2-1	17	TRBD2	TGCAGCGTCCTGGAAGTCCGGACTAGCGGGGGTGGGAATGAGCAGTTCTTC	CSVLEVRTSGGGNEQFF
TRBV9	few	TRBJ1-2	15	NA	TGTGCCAGCAGCGTAAAGTGGGACACCAACTATGGCTACACCTTC	CASSVKWDTNYGYTF